This is a list of T cell receptor beta chains from one sample in a study of blood T cells in healthy people across ages. TCRdb re-called the 5' RACE reads through MiXCR, storing one row per CDR3 protein. This table has fewer than 2,000,000 distinct CDR3 sequences, almost 35% appearing once. Material for sequencing was blood. All receptors come from a woman aged 25 to 45 in good health. CDR3s include the opening cysteine and the closing phenylalanine or tryptophan. The D gene is left open where the match is weak. A clone size is listed for some rows: how often the clone was seen (once, few, many), or a class if it is expanded.

clone size	D gene	CDR3 length	V gene	J gene	CDR3 DNA	CDR3 protein
-	-	14	TRBV2	TRBJ2-1	TGTGCCAGCACTTCGTCCGTCTCCTACAATGAGCAGTTCTTC	CASTSSVSYNEQFF
-	-	13	TRBV7-9	TRBJ2-5	TGTGCCAGCAGCGGATATGTAGAAGAGACCCAGTACTTC	CASSGYVEETQYF
-	-	13	TRBV30	TRBJ2-1	TGTGCCTGGAGCCGGACAACTTACAATGAGCAGTTCTTC	CAWSRTTYNEQFF
-	TRBD2	17	TRBV15	TRBJ2-3	TGTGCCACCAGCAGAGATTCACTAGCGGGGAGCACAGATACGCAGTATTTT	CATSRDSLAGSTDTQYF
-	-	17	TRBV18	TRBJ2-7	TGTGCCAACTCACCACCTATGGGTGCAGGCTATTCCTACGAGCAGTACTTC	CANSPPMGAGYSYEQYF
-	TRBD2	18	TRBV11-1	TRBJ2-7	TGTGCCAGCAGCCCCGATGGTAGGCAGCGGGGCTACTACAATGAGCAGTACTTC	CASSPDGRQRGYYNEQYF
few	-	15	TRBV11-2	TRBJ2-5	TGTGCCAGCAGCTCGACTAGAGGTGCTTTGGAGACCCAGTACTTC	CASSSTRGALETQYF
-	-	15	TRBV2	TRBJ2-6	TGTGCCAGCAGTTCGGACTCGGCTGGGGCCAACGTCCTGACTTTC	CASSSDSAGANVLTF
few	-	13	TRBV7-9	TRBJ1-2	TGTGCCAGCAGGTGGGGACTCAACTATGGCTACACCTTC	CASRWGLNYGYTF
-	TRBD1	15	TRBV28	TRBJ2-7	TGTGCCAGCAGTTTACCCGGGACAGGGAACCACGAGCAGTACTTC	CASSLPGTGNHEQYF
-	TRBD1	14	TRBV30	TRBJ2-7	TGTGCCTGGAATTCACAGGGGCGGTCCTACGAGCAGTACTTC	CAWNSQGRSYEQYF
few	-	15	TRBV12-3/TRBV12-4	TRBJ2-2	TGTGCCAGCAGTTTCAGGACGGCGAACACCGGGGAGCTGTTTTTT	CASSFRTANTGELFF
-	TRBD1	15	TRBV5-1	TRBJ2-1	TGCGCCAGCAGCGATACCGGACAGGGACGCAATGAGCAGTTCTTC	CASSDTGQGRNEQFF
-	-	13	TRBV27	TRBJ2-7	TGTGCCACCCCGGGGCAGGTCTCCTACGAGCAGTACTTC	CATPGQVSYEQYF
-	-	15	TRBV11-2	TRBJ2-5	TGTGCCAGCAGCCCCCGGGGGGCCCCCGAAGAGACCCAGTACTTC	CASSPRGAPEETQYF
few	TRBD1	14	TRBV9	TRBJ2-7	TGTGCCAGCAGCGTAACGACAGGGTTCCACGAGCAGTACTTC	CASSVTTGFHEQYF
few	TRBD2	15	TRBV5-1	TRBJ2-7	TGCGCCAGCAGCTTGTCCGGGACTAGCATCTACGAGCAGTACTTC	CASSLSGTSIYEQYF
-	-	14	TRBV2	TRBJ1-2	TGTGCCAGCAGTGCGGGGGGCAGAGACTATGGCTACACCTTC	CASSAGGRDYGYTF
-	-	15	TRBV4-1	TRBJ2-7	TGCGCCAGCAGCCAACCCCGGACAGACTCCTACGAGCAGTACTTC	CASSQPRTDSYEQYF
-	-	11	TRBV20-1	TRBJ1-1	TGCAGTGCTGCCAACGGGGATGAAGCTTTCTTT	CSAANGDEAFF
few	-	13	TRBV7-8	TRBJ2-7	TGTGCCAGCAGCTTAGCGAAGGGGAGCGAGCAGTACTTC	CASSLAKGSEQYF
-	-	14	TRBV4-1	TRBJ2-1	TGCGCCAGCAGCCAAGGGGACTGGGAGTATGAGCAGTTCTTC	CASSQGDWEYEQFF
-	TRBD1	14	TRBV25-1	TRBJ2-7	TGTGCCAGCAGTGCGGCAGGGGGCCCCTACGAGCAGTACTTC	CASSAAGGPYEQYF
-	-	13	TRBV10-3	TRBJ2-1	TGTGCCATCAGTGAGTCGAGAGGAAATGAGCAGTTCTTC	CAISESRGNEQFF
-	-	13	TRBV20-1	TRBJ1-2	TGCAGTGCTAGAGCGTTGGGGGGCGCTGGCTACACCTTC	CSARALGGAGYTF
few	-	13	TRBV12-3/TRBV12-4	TRBJ2-7	TGTGCCAGCACCTCTAGGTACCGATACGAGCAGTACTTC	CASTSRYRYEQYF
-	-	12	TRBV12-3/TRBV12-4	TRBJ2-2	TGTGCCAACACAGGGGGAGGGGGGGAGCTGTTTTTT	CANTGGGGELFF
few	TRBD2	14	TRBV4-1	TRBJ2-7	TGCGCCAGCAGCCAGGGGGGGGATTACTCCGAGCAGTACTTC	CASSQGGDYSEQYF
few	TRBD2	16	TRBV20-1	TRBJ2-3	TGCAGTGCTAAAGGCGGGAGGGCCGGCCGCACAGATACGCAGTATTTT	CSAKGGRAGRTDTQYF
few	-	16	TRBV4-1	TRBJ1-2	TGCGCCAGCAGCCAAGGAGACCTACTGACAGTCTATGGCTACACCTTC	CASSQGDLLTVYGYTF
few	TRBD1	14	TRBV28	TRBJ2-7	TGTGCCAGCCTCCTATCAGGGGGCGGTTACGAGCAGTACTTC	CASLLSGGGYEQYF